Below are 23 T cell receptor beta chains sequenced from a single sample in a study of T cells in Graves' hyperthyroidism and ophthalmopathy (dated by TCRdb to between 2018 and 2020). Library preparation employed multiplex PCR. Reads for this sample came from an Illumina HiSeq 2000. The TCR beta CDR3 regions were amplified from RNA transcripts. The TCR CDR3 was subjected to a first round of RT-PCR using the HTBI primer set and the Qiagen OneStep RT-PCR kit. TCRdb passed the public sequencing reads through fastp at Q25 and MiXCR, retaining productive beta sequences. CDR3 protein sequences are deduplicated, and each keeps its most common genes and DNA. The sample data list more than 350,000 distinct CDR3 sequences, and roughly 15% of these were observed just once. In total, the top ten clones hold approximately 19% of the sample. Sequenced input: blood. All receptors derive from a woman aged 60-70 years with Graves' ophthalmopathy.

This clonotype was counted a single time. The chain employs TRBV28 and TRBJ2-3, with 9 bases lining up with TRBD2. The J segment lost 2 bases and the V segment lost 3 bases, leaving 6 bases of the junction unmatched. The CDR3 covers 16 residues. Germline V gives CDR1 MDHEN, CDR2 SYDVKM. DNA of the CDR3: TGTGCCAGCAGTTTTTTGACTAGCGGACACACAGATACGCAGTATTTT. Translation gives CASSFLTSGHTDTQYF. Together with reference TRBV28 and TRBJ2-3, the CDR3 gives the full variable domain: DVKVTQSSRYLVKRTGEKVFLECVQDMDHENMFWYRQDPGLGLRLIYFSYDVKMKEKGDIPEGYSVSREKKERFSLILESASTNQTSMYLCASSFLTSGHTDTQYFGPGTRLTVL.

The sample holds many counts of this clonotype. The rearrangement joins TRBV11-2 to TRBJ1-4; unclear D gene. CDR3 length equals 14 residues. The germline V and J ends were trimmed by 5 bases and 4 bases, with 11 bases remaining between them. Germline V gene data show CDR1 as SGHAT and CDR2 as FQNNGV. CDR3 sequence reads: CASSLTDFNEKLFF. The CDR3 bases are TGTGCCAGCAGCCTTACAGACTTTAATGAAAAACTGTTTTTT. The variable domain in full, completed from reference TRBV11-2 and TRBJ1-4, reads EAGVAQSPRYKIIEKRQSVAFWCNPISGHATLYWYQQILGQGPKLLIQFQNNGVVDDSQLPKDRFSAERLKGVDSTLKIQPAKLEDSAVYLCASSLTDFNEKLFFGSGTQLSVL.

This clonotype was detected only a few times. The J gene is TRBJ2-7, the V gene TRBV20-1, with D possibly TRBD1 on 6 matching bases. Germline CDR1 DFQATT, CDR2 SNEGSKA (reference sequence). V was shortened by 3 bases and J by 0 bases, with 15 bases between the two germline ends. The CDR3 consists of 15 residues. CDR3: CSARNPDSPSYEQYF. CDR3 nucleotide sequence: TGCAGTGCTAGGAACCCGGACAGCCCCTCCTACGAGCAGTACTTC.

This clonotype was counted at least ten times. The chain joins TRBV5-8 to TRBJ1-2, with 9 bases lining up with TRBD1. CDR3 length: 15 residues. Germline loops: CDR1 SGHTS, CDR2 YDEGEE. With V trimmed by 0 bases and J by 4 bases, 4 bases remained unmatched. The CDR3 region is CASSLGWDRAYGYTF. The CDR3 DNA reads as TGTGCCAGCAGCTTGGGTTGGGACAGGGCCTATGGCTACACCTTC.

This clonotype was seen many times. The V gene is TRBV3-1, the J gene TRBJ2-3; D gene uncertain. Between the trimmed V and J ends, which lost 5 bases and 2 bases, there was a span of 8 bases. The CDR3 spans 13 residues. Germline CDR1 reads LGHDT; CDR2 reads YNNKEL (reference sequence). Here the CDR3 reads CASSGGNTDTQYF. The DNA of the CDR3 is TGTGCCAGCAGCGGTGGTAACACAGATACGCAGTATTTT.

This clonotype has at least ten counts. For the CDR3, the DNA is TGTGCCAGCAGCCACCCCGGGACAGGGAGGCTTCGGGAGCAGTTCTTC. Translating gives CASSHPGTGRLREQFF. The chain has TRBV14 and TRBJ2-1; 9 bases agree with TRBD1. Looked up from germline, CDR1 is SGHDN and CDR2 is FVKESK. CDR3 length: 16 amino acids. J gave up 10 bases and V 3 bases, and 13 bases lay outside the gene matches.

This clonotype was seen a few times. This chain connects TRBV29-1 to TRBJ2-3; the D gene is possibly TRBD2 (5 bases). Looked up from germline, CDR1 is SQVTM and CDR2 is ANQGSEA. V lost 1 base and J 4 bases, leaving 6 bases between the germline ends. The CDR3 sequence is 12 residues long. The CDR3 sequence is CSVEVGADTQYF. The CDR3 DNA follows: TGCAGCGTTGAAGTGGGAGCAGATACGCAGTATTTT.

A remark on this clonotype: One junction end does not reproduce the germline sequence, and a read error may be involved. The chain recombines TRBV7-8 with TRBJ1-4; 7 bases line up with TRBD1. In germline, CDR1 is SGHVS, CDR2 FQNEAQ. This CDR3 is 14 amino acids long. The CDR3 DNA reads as TGTGCCAGCAGCCCCCGGGACAGTAATGGAAAACTGTTTTTT. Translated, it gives CASSPRDSNGKLFF.

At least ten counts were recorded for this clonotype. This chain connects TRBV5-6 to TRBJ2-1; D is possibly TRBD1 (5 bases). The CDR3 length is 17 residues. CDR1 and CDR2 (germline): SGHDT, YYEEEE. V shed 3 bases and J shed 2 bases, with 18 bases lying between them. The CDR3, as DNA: TGTGCCAGCAGCTGGGCCCCCGGGCAGGGCACCTACAATGAGCAGTTCTTC. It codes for CASSWAPGQGTYNEQFF.

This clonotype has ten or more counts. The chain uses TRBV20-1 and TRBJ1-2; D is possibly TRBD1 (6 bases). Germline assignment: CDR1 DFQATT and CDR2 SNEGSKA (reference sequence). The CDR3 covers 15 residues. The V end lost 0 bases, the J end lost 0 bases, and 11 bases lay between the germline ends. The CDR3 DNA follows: TGCAGTGCTAGAGATGCAGGGGCGACTAACTATGGCTACACCTTC. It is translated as CSARDAGATNYGYTF.

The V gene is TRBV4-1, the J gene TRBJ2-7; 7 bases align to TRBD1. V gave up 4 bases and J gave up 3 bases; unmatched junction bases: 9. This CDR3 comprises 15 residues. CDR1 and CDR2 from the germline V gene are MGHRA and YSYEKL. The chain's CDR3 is CASSLPGGQNYEQYF. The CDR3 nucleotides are TGCGCCAGCAGCCTCCCAGGGGGACAGAACTACGAGCAGTACTTC.

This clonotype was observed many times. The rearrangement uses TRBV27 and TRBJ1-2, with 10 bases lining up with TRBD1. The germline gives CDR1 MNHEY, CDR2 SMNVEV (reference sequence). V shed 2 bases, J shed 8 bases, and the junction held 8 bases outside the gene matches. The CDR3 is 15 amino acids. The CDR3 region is CASSLMTGGTFGYTF. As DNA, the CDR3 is TGTGCCAGCAGTTTAATGACAGGGGGCACGTTCGGCTACACCTTC.

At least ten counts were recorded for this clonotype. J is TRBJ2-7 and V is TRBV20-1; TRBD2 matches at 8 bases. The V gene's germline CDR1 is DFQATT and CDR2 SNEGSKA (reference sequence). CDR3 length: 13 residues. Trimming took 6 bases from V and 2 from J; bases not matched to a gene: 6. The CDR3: CSAQGTSTYEQYF. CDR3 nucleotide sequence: TGCAGTGCCCAGGGGACTAGTACCTACGAGCAGTACTTC.

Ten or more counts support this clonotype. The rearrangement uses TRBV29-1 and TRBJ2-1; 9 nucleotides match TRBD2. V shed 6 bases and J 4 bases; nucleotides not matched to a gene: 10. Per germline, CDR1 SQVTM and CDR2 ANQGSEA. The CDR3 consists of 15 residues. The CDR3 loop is CSVPGAGGQYNEQFF. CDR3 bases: TGCAGCGTCCCCGGAGCGGGAGGCCAGTACAATGAGCAGTTCTTC.

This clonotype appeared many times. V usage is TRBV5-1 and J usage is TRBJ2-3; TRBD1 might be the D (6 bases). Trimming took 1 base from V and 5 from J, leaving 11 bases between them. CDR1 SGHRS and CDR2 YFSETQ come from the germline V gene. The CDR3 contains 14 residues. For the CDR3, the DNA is TGCGCCAGCAGCTTGTCAGGGGTATTAGATACGCAGTATTTT. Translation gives CASSLSGVLDTQYF.

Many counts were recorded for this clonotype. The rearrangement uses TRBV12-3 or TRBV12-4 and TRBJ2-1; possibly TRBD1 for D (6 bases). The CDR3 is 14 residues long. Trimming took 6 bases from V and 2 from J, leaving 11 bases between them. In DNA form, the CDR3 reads TGTGCCAGCAGCGGACAGTCTCCCTACAATGAGCAGTTCTTC. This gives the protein CASSGQSPYNEQFF.

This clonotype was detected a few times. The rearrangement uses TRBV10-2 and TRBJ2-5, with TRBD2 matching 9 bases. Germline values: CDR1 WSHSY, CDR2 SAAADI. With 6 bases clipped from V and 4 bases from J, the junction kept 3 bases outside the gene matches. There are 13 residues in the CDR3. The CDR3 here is CASRAGGGETQYF. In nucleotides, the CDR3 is TGCGCCAGCAGGGCGGGAGGGGGAGAGACCCAGTACTTC.

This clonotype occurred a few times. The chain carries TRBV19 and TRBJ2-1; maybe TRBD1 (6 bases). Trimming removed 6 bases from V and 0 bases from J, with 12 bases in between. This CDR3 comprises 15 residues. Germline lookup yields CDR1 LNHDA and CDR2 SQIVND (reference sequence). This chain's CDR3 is CASRQLTGSYNEQFF. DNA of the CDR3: TGTGCCAGTAGGCAATTGACAGGCTCCTACAATGAGCAGTTCTTC.

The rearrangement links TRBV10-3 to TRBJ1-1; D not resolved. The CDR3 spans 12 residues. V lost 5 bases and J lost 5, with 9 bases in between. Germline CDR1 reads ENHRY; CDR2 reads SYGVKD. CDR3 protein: CAISQTPTEAFF. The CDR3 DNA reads TGTGCCATCAGTCAGACTCCAACTGAAGCTTTCTTT.

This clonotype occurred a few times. The CDR3 here is CASSSTGLVLEQYF. In DNA, the CDR3 is TGTGCCAGCAGTTCAACCGGACTAGTTCTCGAGCAGTACTTC. The chain is built from TRBV28 and TRBJ2-7, with 7 positions matching TRBD2. The V gene end was trimmed by 4 bases and the J gene end by 6 bases; junction bases not matched to a gene: 9. Germline V gene data show CDR1 as MDHEN and CDR2 as SYDVKM. The CDR3 loop spans 14 amino acids.

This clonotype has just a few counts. This CDR3 is CASSPTRENGYTF. The DNA for the CDR3 is TGTGCCAGCAGCCCTACAAGGGAGAATGGCTACACCTTC. The V call is TRBV7-3, the J call TRBJ1-2; D remains unclear. CDR1 is SGHTA and CDR2 is FQGTGA in the germline V gene. There are 13 residues in the CDR3. V gave up 5 bases and J gave up 6 bases, with 13 bases separating them.

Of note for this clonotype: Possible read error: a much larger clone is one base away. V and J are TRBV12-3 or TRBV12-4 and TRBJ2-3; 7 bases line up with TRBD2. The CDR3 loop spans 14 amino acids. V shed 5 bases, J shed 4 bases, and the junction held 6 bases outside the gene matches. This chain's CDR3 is CASSRASGADTQYF. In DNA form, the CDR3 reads TGTGCCAGCAGTAGGGCTAGCGGAGCAGATACGCAGTATTTT.

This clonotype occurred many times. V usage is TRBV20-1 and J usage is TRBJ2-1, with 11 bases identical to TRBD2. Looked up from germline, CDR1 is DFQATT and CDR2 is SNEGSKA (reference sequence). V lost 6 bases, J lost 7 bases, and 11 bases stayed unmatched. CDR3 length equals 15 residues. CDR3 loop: CSALAGGSMGNEQFF. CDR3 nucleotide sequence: TGCAGTGCGCTAGCGGGAGGCTCAATGGGAAATGAGCAGTTCTTC.